The T cell receptor (beta chain) described here comes from a study of T-cell reconstitution after alpha-beta-depleted transplantation in children. General study points: About two months after transplant, alpha-beta T cells reportedly came from several hundred expanded graft clones. Once a year had passed after transplant, T-cell counts and diversity came mostly from newly produced T cells. Some patients' high day-60 TCRbeta diversity was traced to surviving recipient T cells and thymic progenitors.

This clonotype was seen more than once but under ten times. The antigen is undetermined. Germline lookup yields CDR1 SGHAT and CDR2 FQDESV (reference sequence). The length of the CDR3 is 18 residues. Trimming shortened V by 7 bases and J by 1 base, and 25 bases separated the two germline ends. This sample's TCRbeta library carried unique molecular identifier barcodes. Each CDR3 protein is one row after TCRdb ran MiXCR on the PCR reads. In the table there are some 830,000 distinct CDR3 sequences, 15% to 20% of which are singletons. The starting material was PBMCs, mostly from graft donor cells, obtained 360 days after TCRalphabeta/CD19-depleted stem cell transplant. The chain uses TRBV11-1 and TRBJ1-1; tentative D call: TRBD1 (5 bases). The sequence came from a male patient younger than 18 who had a stem cell transplant for acute lymphoblastic leukemia, so the T cells may come from the graft donor. The CDR3 is CASKGRGSLNVANTEAFF. CDR3 coding DNA: TGTGCCAGCAAGGGGAGGGGATCCCTTAATGTGGCGAACACTGAAGCTTTCTTT. Supplemented by reference TRBV11-1 and TRBJ1-1, the full variable domain reads EAEVAQSPRYKITEKSQAVAFWCDPISGHATLYWYRQILGQGPELLVQFQDESVVDDSQLPKDRFSAERLKGVDSTLKIQPAELGDSAMYLCASKGRGSLNVANTEAFFGQGTRLTVV.